This is a list of T cell receptor beta chains from one sample in a study of OX40 agonist ivuxolimab in advanced cancers. Measured with immunoSEQ multiplex PCR; TCRdb has only the in-frame clones, and not every one. The table lists approximately 87,000 clones, approximately 92% of them singletons. Material: CD4+ or CD8+ T cells sorted from blood, obtained in a trial of the OX40 agonist ivuxolimab. Source of these receptors: an adult with an advanced solid tumor such as melanoma, head and neck, liver or kidney cancer. CDR3s include the opening cysteine and the closing phenylalanine or tryptophan. Fields, in order: D gene, V gene, clone size, J gene, CDR3 DNA, CDR3 protein. D genes are given only for firm matches. The size field is filled for only some rows; it gives once, few, many or a size class.

d_call: TRBD2
v_call: TRBV7-2
clone_size: -
j_call: TRBJ2-3
cdr3_nt: TGTGCCAGCACCCGCCCCCTAGCGGGGGGCACAGATACGCAGTATTTT
cdr3_aa: CASTRPLAGGTDTQYF

d_call: -
v_call: TRBV2
clone_size: -
j_call: TRBJ1-2
cdr3_nt: TGTGCCAGCTTTGAAAAAGGTACAGGCGGGGGCTACACCTTC
cdr3_aa: CASFEKGTGGGYTF

d_call: -
v_call: TRBV2
clone_size: -
j_call: TRBJ1-4
cdr3_nt: TGTGCCAGCAGTGAGTGGGGCAGGGGACCTAATGAAAAACTGTTTTTT
cdr3_aa: CASSEWGRGPNEKLFF

d_call: -
v_call: TRBV7-8
clone_size: -
j_call: TRBJ1-6
cdr3_nt: TGTGCCAGCAGCTTAGACGACTCACCCCTCCACTTT
cdr3_aa: CASSLDDSPLHF

d_call: -
v_call: TRBV5-5
clone_size: -
j_call: TRBJ2-1
cdr3_nt: TGTGCCAGCAGCTTGGTTAGAAGGGTATCCTCGTCCTACAATGAGCAGTTCTTC
cdr3_aa: CASSLVRRVSSSYNEQFF

d_call: TRBD1
v_call: TRBV20-1
clone_size: -
j_call: TRBJ2-1
cdr3_nt: TGCAGTGCAACCGGGACAGGCGGCGCGTTCTTC
cdr3_aa: CSATGTGGAFF

d_call: TRBD2
v_call: TRBV11-2
clone_size: once
j_call: TRBJ2-1
cdr3_nt: TGTGCCAGCAGCTTTTTTCCTAGCGGGAGGTCTTCCTACAATGAGCAGTTCTTC
cdr3_aa: CASSFFPSGRSSYNEQFF

d_call: -
v_call: TRBV10-1
clone_size: -
j_call: TRBJ2-1
cdr3_nt: TGCGCCAGCAGTGAGAATGGACAGTACAATGAGCAGTTCTTC
cdr3_aa: CASSENGQYNEQFF

d_call: -
v_call: TRBV27
clone_size: -
j_call: TRBJ2-1
cdr3_nt: TGTGCCAGCAGTTCGGGGTCGGGGTCCCCAATATACAATGAGCAGTTCTTC
cdr3_aa: CASSSGSGSPIYNEQFF

d_call: TRBD1
v_call: TRBV2
clone_size: once
j_call: TRBJ2-7
cdr3_nt: TGTGCCAGCAGTGAAGGGGGACAGATCTACGAGCAGTACTTC
cdr3_aa: CASSEGGQIYEQYF

d_call: -
v_call: TRBV27
clone_size: -
j_call: TRBJ1-5
cdr3_nt: TGTGCCAGCAGTGAGAAGGGGAATCAGCCCCAGCATTTT
cdr3_aa: CASSEKGNQPQHF

d_call: -
v_call: TRBV14
clone_size: -
j_call: TRBJ2-4
cdr3_nt: TGTGCCAGCAGCCAACAAAGGGGGGTCAAAAACATTCAGTACTTC
cdr3_aa: CASSQQRGVKNIQYF

d_call: -
v_call: TRBV7-3
clone_size: -
j_call: TRBJ2-1
cdr3_nt: TGTGCCAGCAGCTTATATACGGGTAATGAGCAGTTCTTC
cdr3_aa: CASSLYTGNEQFF

d_call: TRBD1
v_call: TRBV6-5
clone_size: -
j_call: TRBJ2-7
cdr3_nt: TGTGCCAGCAGTTCAGGGGGCTACGAGCAGTACTTC
cdr3_aa: CASSSGGYEQYF

d_call: -
v_call: TRBV29-1
clone_size: medium-sized
j_call: TRBJ1-1
cdr3_nt: TGCAGCGTTTGGGGTGGGGAAACTGAAGCTTTCTTT
cdr3_aa: CSVWGGETEAFF

d_call: TRBD2
v_call: TRBV7-7
clone_size: -
j_call: TRBJ2-1
cdr3_nt: TGTGCCAGGGGGCTAGCGGGAGGGCCCGGTGAGCAGTTCTTC
cdr3_aa: CARGLAGGPGEQFF

d_call: -
v_call: TRBV9
clone_size: -
j_call: TRBJ1-2
cdr3_nt: TGTGCCAGCAGCGGACTCGGGAGGGCGAATGGCTACACCTTC
cdr3_aa: CASSGLGRANGYTF

d_call: -
v_call: TRBV5-1
clone_size: -
j_call: TRBJ1-1
cdr3_nt: TGCGCCAGCACCCGAGGGGTTTTTTCAGGGCCGAACACTGAAGCTTTCTTT
cdr3_aa: CASTRGVFSGPNTEAFF

d_call: -
v_call: TRBV27
clone_size: -
j_call: TRBJ1-2
cdr3_nt: TGTGCCAGCAGTGCTAGACTAGGGACGAACTATGGCTACACCTTC
cdr3_aa: CASSARLGTNYGYTF

d_call: TRBD2
v_call: TRBV11-2
clone_size: -
j_call: TRBJ2-7
cdr3_nt: TGTGCCAGCAGCTTAGATACGGCGGGAGAAGACGAGCAGTACTTC
cdr3_aa: CASSLDTAGEDEQYF

d_call: TRBD1
v_call: TRBV28
clone_size: -
j_call: TRBJ1-2
cdr3_nt: TGTGCCAGCAGTGCCTCGACAGGGTCAGACTATGGCTACACCTTC
cdr3_aa: CASSASTGSDYGYTF

d_call: TRBD2
v_call: TRBV11-2
clone_size: once
j_call: TRBJ2-5
cdr3_nt: TGTGCCAGCAGCTTGGCCGGGACTAGCCGTGAGACCCAGTACTTC
cdr3_aa: CASSLAGTSRETQYF

d_call: -
v_call: TRBV2
clone_size: -
j_call: TRBJ2-2
cdr3_nt: TGTGCCAGCAGCGCACGACTTAACACCGGGGAGCTGTTTTTT
cdr3_aa: CASSARLNTGELFF

d_call: -
v_call: TRBV2
clone_size: -
j_call: TRBJ1-1
cdr3_nt: TGTGCCAGCATCGGGGGGCAATCGGAAGCTTTCTTT
cdr3_aa: CASIGGQSEAFF

d_call: -
v_call: TRBV6-5
clone_size: -
j_call: TRBJ1-1
cdr3_nt: TGTGCCAGCAGTCCCCCCAGGGCAGACAAAGCTTTCTTT
cdr3_aa: CASSPPRADKAFF

d_call: TRBD1
v_call: TRBV7-9
clone_size: -
j_call: TRBJ1-3
cdr3_nt: TGTGCCAGCAGCGGATCGGACAGGGGGCAGGGAAACACCATATATTTT
cdr3_aa: CASSGSDRGQGNTIYF

d_call: -
v_call: TRBV29-1
clone_size: once
j_call: TRBJ1-1
cdr3_nt: TGCAGCGCGACAGGCATGAACACTGAAGCTTTCTTT
cdr3_aa: CSATGMNTEAFF

d_call: -
v_call: TRBV4-1
clone_size: -
j_call: TRBJ1-2
cdr3_nt: TGCGCCAGCTTCACAGGGCTTCATGGCTACACCTTC
cdr3_aa: CASFTGLHGYTF

d_call: -
v_call: TRBV6-5
clone_size: -
j_call: TRBJ2-3
cdr3_nt: TGTGCCAGCAGTTACGGTCCATTAGTCCCGCAGTATTTT
cdr3_aa: CASSYGPLVPQYF

d_call: -
v_call: TRBV2
clone_size: -
j_call: TRBJ1-5
cdr3_nt: TGTGCCAGCACTAGTACGGGGGGGGGCAATCAGCCCCAGCATTTT
cdr3_aa: CASTSTGGGNQPQHF

d_call: TRBD1
v_call: TRBV10-3
clone_size: -
j_call: TRBJ1-2
cdr3_nt: TGTGCCATCAGCGGGACAGCCTCGAACTATGGCTACACCTTC
cdr3_aa: CAISGTASNYGYTF

d_call: TRBD2
v_call: TRBV27
clone_size: -
j_call: TRBJ2-6
cdr3_nt: TGTGCCAGCAGTCCGGGACTAGCGGGTTCTGGGGCCAACGTCCTGACTTTC
cdr3_aa: CASSPGLAGSGANVLTF

d_call: -
v_call: TRBV4-1
clone_size: -
j_call: TRBJ1-2
cdr3_nt: TGCGCCAGCAGCCAAGAACGGGGTTGGGATGGCTACACCTTC
cdr3_aa: CASSQERGWDGYTF

d_call: TRBD2
v_call: TRBV12-5
clone_size: -
j_call: TRBJ2-7
cdr3_nt: TGTGCTAGTGGTACCCCCGGACTAGCGGGAGTCGGGATACCCTACGAGCAGTACTTC
cdr3_aa: CASGTPGLAGVGIPYEQYF

d_call: TRBD1
v_call: TRBV10-3
clone_size: -
j_call: TRBJ1-5
cdr3_nt: TGTGCCATCAGTGAATTGGACAGGGGGGTCGATCAGCCCCAGCATTTT
cdr3_aa: CAISELDRGVDQPQHF

d_call: TRBD1
v_call: TRBV7-2
clone_size: -
j_call: TRBJ1-2
cdr3_nt: TGTGCCAGCAGCTCCCGGGTTAAGACAGGGTCGAGTGGCTACACCTTC
cdr3_aa: CASSSRVKTGSSGYTF

d_call: -
v_call: TRBV9
clone_size: -
j_call: TRBJ2-6
cdr3_nt: TGTGCCAGCAGCGGATCGGGCCTCTCTGGGGCCAACGTCCTGACTTTC
cdr3_aa: CASSGSGLSGANVLTF

d_call: -
v_call: TRBV15
clone_size: -
j_call: TRBJ1-6
cdr3_nt: TGTGCCACCAGCGGAAAAGGGTTCCTTCAGTTT
cdr3_aa: CATSGKGFLQF

d_call: TRBD1
v_call: TRBV4-1
clone_size: -
j_call: TRBJ1-5
cdr3_nt: TGCGCCAGCAGCCAAGCTCCTGGACAGGGCGGTCAGCCCCAGCATTTT
cdr3_aa: CASSQAPGQGGQPQHF

d_call: -
v_call: TRBV4-1
clone_size: -
j_call: TRBJ1-2
cdr3_nt: TGCGCCAGCAGCCAAGATCAAGGGGTTTCGAATGGCTACACCTTC
cdr3_aa: CASSQDQGVSNGYTF

d_call: -
v_call: TRBV2
clone_size: -
j_call: TRBJ1-1
cdr3_nt: TGTGCCAGCAGTGTTGAGTTATTGTTGAACACTGAAGCTTTCTTT
cdr3_aa: CASSVELLLNTEAFF

d_call: TRBD1
v_call: TRBV7-9
clone_size: -
j_call: TRBJ2-7
cdr3_nt: TGTGCCAGCAGCTTAGTGGGACAGGGAACCTACGAGCAGTACTTC
cdr3_aa: CASSLVGQGTYEQYF

d_call: -
v_call: TRBV6-5
clone_size: once
j_call: TRBJ2-3
cdr3_nt: TGTGCCAGCAGTCCCAGGGGCAGCACAGATACGCAGTATTTT
cdr3_aa: CASSPRGSTDTQYF

d_call: -
v_call: TRBV28
clone_size: -
j_call: TRBJ2-7
cdr3_nt: TGTGCCAGCAGTTTCGGGGGCGTCGGCTACGAGCAGTACTTC
cdr3_aa: CASSFGGVGYEQYF

d_call: -
v_call: TRBV13
clone_size: -
j_call: TRBJ1-1
cdr3_nt: TGTGCCAGCAGCTTCGTGGGGAACACTGAAGCTTTCTTT
cdr3_aa: CASSFVGNTEAFF

d_call: -
v_call: TRBV7-8
clone_size: -
j_call: TRBJ1-2
cdr3_nt: TGTGCCAGCAGCTTAGATTTAGGAGGCTATGGCTACACCTTC
cdr3_aa: CASSLDLGGYGYTF

d_call: -
v_call: TRBV27
clone_size: -
j_call: TRBJ1-1
cdr3_nt: TGTGCCAGCAGTTTCCGGTTCGGGCACCCTGAAGCTTTCTTT
cdr3_aa: CASSFRFGHPEAFF

d_call: -
v_call: TRBV29-1
clone_size: -
j_call: TRBJ1-2
cdr3_nt: TGCAGCGTTGAATTCGGGAGGGATAGCTACACCTTC
cdr3_aa: CSVEFGRDSYTF

d_call: -
v_call: TRBV6-9
clone_size: -
j_call: TRBJ2-7
cdr3_nt: TGTGCCAGCAGTTATTCGGAGGACAGCTACGAGCAGTACTTC
cdr3_aa: CASSYSEDSYEQYF

d_call: -
v_call: TRBV2
clone_size: -
j_call: TRBJ2-2
cdr3_nt: TGTGCCAGCAGCGACGGGACCTCACACACCGGGGAGCTGTTTTTT
cdr3_aa: CASSDGTSHTGELFF

d_call: -
v_call: TRBV9
clone_size: -
j_call: TRBJ2-6
cdr3_nt: TGTGCCAGCAGCGGGCCCTCTGGGGCCAACGTCCTGACTTTC
cdr3_aa: CASSGPSGANVLTF

d_call: -
v_call: TRBV6-5
clone_size: -
j_call: TRBJ2-2
cdr3_nt: TGTGCCAGCAGTTACGGGGTCCCAGGAAACACCGGGGAGCTGTTTTTT
cdr3_aa: CASSYGVPGNTGELFF

d_call: -
v_call: TRBV9
clone_size: -
j_call: TRBJ1-1
cdr3_nt: TGTGCCAGCAGCTCCTCCGGACAGATGAACACTGAAGCTTTCTTT
cdr3_aa: CASSSSGQMNTEAFF